This TCR beta chain appears in the sequencing data of a study of shared clonotypes between healthy human individuals. Study-level information: The donors, two women and three men, were aged 18 to 49.

Only Caucasian adults living in Nashville, Tennessee made up the donor group. Authors' methods: ImmunoSEQ junction-only sequences lacked quality scores, so their filtering differed. Profiling relied on immunoSEQ multiplex PCR, and the TCRdb table lists in-frame clones only, not all of them. The V and J calls and clone size were taken over from that table, and D and trimming were inferred from the DNA. The table includes some 1,100,000 clones, about 84% detected once. CDR3 length equals 17 residues. Germline V gives CDR1 GTSNPN, CDR2 SVGIG (reference sequence). The V and J ends lost 3 bases and 1 base respectively, with 18 bases between them.

This rearrangement joins TRBV30 to TRBJ2-2, with D hard to call. The sample taken for sequencing was memory CD4+ T cells from PBMCs. Subset reported: CD45RA-negative fraction. This TCR derives from a man younger than 30 in good health. Some clones in this sample may be carry-over from other donors' samples. The CDR3 spells CAWRRFPDGQNTGELFF. The CDR3 bases are TGTGCCTGGAGGAGGTTTCCTGACGGCCAGAACACCGGGGAGCTGTTTTTT.